The T cell receptor (beta chain) described here comes from a study of T cell changes during pregnancy in multiple sclerosis. The CDR3 covers 14 residues. Germline V lookup: CDR1 SGHDN, CDR2 FVKESK. Trimming took 2 bases from V and 7 from J; bases not matched to a gene: 6. The assay was immunoSEQ multiplex PCR, and TCRdb's table has in-frame clones only and misses some. The table lists tens of thousands of clones, roughly nine tenths of them singletons. The chain combines TRBV14 with TRBJ1-2, with TRBD1 matching 8 bases. Sequencing was performed on peripheral blood, taken in the third trimester of pregnancy. This sequence originates from a female donor in good health, enrolled as a control in a pregnancy study. DNA of the CDR3: TGTGCCAGCAGCCAACTCCCAGGGGGCGCTGGCTACACCTTC. This codes for CASSQLPGGAGYTF. The full variable domain, with the rest looked up from reference TRBV14 and TRBJ1-2, is EAGVTQFPSHSVIEKGQTVTLRCDPISGHDNLYWYRRVMGKEIKFLLHFVKESKQDESGMPNNRFLAERTGGTYSTLKVQPAELEDSGVYFCASSQLPGGAGYTFGSGTRLTVV.